The rows below give T cell receptor beta chains drawn from one sample of a study of blood T cell repertoires in COVID-19. Assay used: immunoSEQ multiplex PCR; TCRdb lists only in-frame clones, some missing. The sample contains roughly 150,000 clones, about 87% of which appear only once. Sample: peripheral blood. The receptor set was obtained from a woman aged 70-85 years with COVID-19, enrolled during active disease. CDR3s include the opening cysteine and the closing phenylalanine or tryptophan. Some rows have no size entry. The others give once, few or many, or a class for an expanded clone.

NA | TRBV6-2/TRBV6-3 | CASSYEGALEAFF
NA | TRBV7-3 | CASSPLGSGDETQYF
NA | TRBV10-2 | CASSEGTTSGNTIYF
NA | TRBV18 | CASSGDREDTQYF
NA | TRBV19 | CASSMDRATNEKLFF
NA | TRBV6-5 | CASSRQGIYNEQFF
NA | TRBV10-2 | CASRGTGKSEKLFF
NA | TRBV7-2 | CASSLDGPPFGYEQYF
NA | TRBV28 | CASSSRPRDRDHEQYF
few | TRBV12-3/TRBV12-4 | CASSYRVNLYTF
NA | TRBV30 | CAWTPAQLAGTDTQYF
NA | TRBV5-1 | CASSPVAGTGSYEQYF